These 17 T cell receptor beta chains share one sample of origin, sequenced in a study of T cell responses to AZD1222 COVID-19 vaccine. Assay: immunoSEQ multiplex PCR; the TCRdb copy retains only in-frame clones and omits some. The sample comprises 200,000 or so clones, 94% of which are singletons, and approximately 9.6% rests with the top ten. The starting material was peripheral blood, obtained on day 0 of AZD1222 vaccination. The receptors originated from an adult in good health.

This clone has only one observation. V usage is TRBV19 and J usage is TRBJ1-4; D unresolved. Trimming pared 0 bases from V and 8 bases from J, leaving 19 bases between. The CDR3 loop spans 17 amino acids. Germline V gene sequence: CDR1 LNHDA, CDR2 SQIVND (reference sequence). CDR3 region: CASSIDAPTRAGEKLFF. DNA of the CDR3: TGTGCCAGTAGTATAGATGCCCCCACCCGGGCTGGAGAAAAACTGTTTTTT. The full variable domain, its missing parts supplied by reference TRBV19 and TRBJ1-4, is DGGITQSPKYLFRKEGQNVTLSCEQNLNHDAMYWYRQDPGQGLRLIYYSQIVNDFQKGDIAEGYSVSREKKESFPLTVTSAQKNPTAFYLCASSIDAPTRAGEKLFFGSGTQLSVL.

This chain joins TRBV7-3 and TRBJ1-1; D is unclear. The V and J ends lost 5 bases and 4 bases respectively, with 26 bases between them. CDR1 is SGHTA and CDR2 is FQGTGA in the germline V gene. The CDR3 is 18 amino acids. As DNA, the CDR3 is TGTGCCAGCAGCCCGAACCCCACCGGGTTACTGCGGGTCACTGAAGCTTTCTTT. Protein: CASSPNPTGLLRVTEAFF.

The CDR3 reads CASSFGAGGEGGREQYF. Here the CDR3 DNA reads TGTGCCAGCAGCTTCGGAGCGGGAGGGGAGGGAGGTAGGGAGCAGTACTTC. The genes are TRBV5-4 and TRBJ2-7, with 10 bases identical to TRBD2. V trimming: 2 bases; J trimming: 7 bases; junction bases outside the gene matches: 15. Germline V gene sequence: CDR1 SGHNT, CDR2 YYREEE (reference sequence). The CDR3 length is 17 residues.

The chain employs TRBV4-2 and TRBJ1-4, with D hard to call. Germline CDR1 LGHNA, CDR2 YNFKEQ. CDR3 length equals 13 residues. V lost 0 bases to trimming and J lost 6 bases, with 5 bases between them. In nucleotides, the CDR3 is TGTGCCAGCAGCCAAGATAGGGATGAAAAACTGTTTTTT. This sequence encodes CASSQDRDEKLFF.

The chain employs TRBV27 and TRBJ1-2, with D possibly being TRBD1 (5 bases). The V gene's germline CDR1 is MNHEY and CDR2 SMNVEV (reference sequence). The V end lost 3 bases, the J end lost 5 bases, and 13 bases lay between the germline ends. This CDR3 comprises 14 residues. The CDR3 here is CASSLNRRNYGYTF. The DNA for the CDR3 is TGTGCCAGCAGTTTGAACAGGCGAAATTATGGCTACACCTTC.

This rearrangement joins TRBV7-2 to TRBJ1-5; D gene uncertain. V shed 1 base and J shed 3 bases, with 4 bases lying between them. This CDR3 spans 13 amino acids. Germline V gives CDR1 SGHTA, CDR2 FQGNSA. CDR3 sequence (DNA): TGTGCCAGCAGCTTAGGGGTCAATCAGCCCCAGCATTTT. Translation gives CASSLGVNQPQHF.

The chain is built from TRBV28 and TRBJ1-1; 7 bases align to TRBD1. CDR1 is MDHEN and CDR2 is SYDVKM in the germline V gene. With V trimmed by 1 base and J by 1 base, 9 bases remained unmatched. This CDR3 has 17 amino acids. This chain's CDR3 is CASSLSTGLGSNTEAFF. The DNA for the CDR3 is TGTGCCAGCAGTTTATCGACAGGGCTGGGATCGAACACTGAAGCTTTCTTT.

This chain links TRBV6-4 with TRBJ1-1; D perhaps matches TRBD1 (5 bases). Germline V CDR1 and CDR2: MRHNA, SNTAGT. V shed 3 bases and J shed 12 bases, with 14 bases lying between them. The CDR3 extends over 12 amino acids. CDR3 nucleotides: TGTGCCAGCAGTGATACTACGGGGGGGACTTTCTTT. It encodes CASSDTTGGTFF.

The sample holds one count of this clone. The rearrangement uses TRBV9 and TRBJ1-1, with D uncertain. V was pared by 0 bases and J by 0 bases, with 3 bases between. Germline-derived CDR1 and CDR2 are SGDLS and YYNGEE. The CDR3 runs to 13 residues. The CDR3 sequence is CASSVEVNTEAFF. The CDR3 nucleotides are TGTGCCAGCAGCGTAGAAGTGAACACTGAAGCTTTCTTT.

The chain is built from TRBV30 and TRBJ1-4, with 9 positions matching TRBD1. Per germline, CDR1 GTSNPN and CDR2 SVGIG (reference sequence). The ends lost 5 bases at V and 7 bases at J; junction bases unmatched: 2. The CDR3 is 12 amino acids. CDR3 region: CAWSTGGEKLFF. The CDR3 coding sequence is TGTGCCTGGTCGACAGGGGGTGAAAAACTGTTTTTT. Drawing the rest from reference TRBV30 and TRBJ1-4, the complete variable domain is SQTIHQWPATLVQPVGSPLSLECTVEGTSNPNLYWYRQAAGRGLQLLFYSVGIGQISSEVPQNLSASRPQDRQFILSSKKLLLSDSGFYLCAWSTGGEKLFFGSGTQLSVL.

V is TRBV11-2 and J is TRBJ1-5; D gene ambiguous. CDR3 size: 15 residues. V was clipped by 5 bases and J by 4 bases, with 15 bases between them. Germline CDR1 SGHAT, CDR2 FQNNGV. This CDR3 is CASSPLGLRNQPQHF. CDR3 sequence (DNA): TGTGCCAGCAGCCCTTTAGGACTCAGAAATCAGCCCCAGCATTTT.

For this clone: The junction and the germline gene differ at one end; a read error may be behind it. This rearrangement joins TRBV10-2 to TRBJ2-7; TRBD1 is a possible D gene (6 bases). Germline CDR1 WSHSY, CDR2 SAAADI. The CDR3 length is 14 residues. The CDR3 coding sequence is TGCGCCAGCAGTGGAGGCAGGGGCACCTACGTGCAGTACTTC. Protein sequence: CASSGGRGTYVQYF.

J is TRBJ1-2 and V is TRBV19; D is perhaps TRBD1 (6 bases). With 6 bases removed from V and 13 bases from J, the gap between germline ends came to 18 bases. The CDR3 spans 12 residues. Germline V gene lookup returns CDR1 LNHDA and CDR2 SQIVND (reference sequence). CDR3 region: CASSTAGQPPTF. CDR3 DNA sequence: TGTGCCAGTAGCACCGCCGGACAGCCCCCCACCTTC.

This chain links TRBV6-5 with TRBJ1-5, with D perhaps matching TRBD1 (6 bases). The CDR3 loop spans 13 amino acids. Trimming stripped 0 bases from V and 7 bases from J, with 7 bases between. Per germline, CDR1 MNHEY and CDR2 SVGAGI. As DNA, the CDR3 is TGTGCCAGCAGTTACTCGACAGGACAGCCCCAGCATTTT. Amino acids: CASSYSTGQPQHF.

The chain employs TRBV5-1 and TRBJ2-3, with 11 bases matching TRBD2. Trimming took 4 bases from V and 3 from J; bases not matched to a gene: 13. This CDR3 contains 18 residues. CDR1 and CDR2 from the germline V gene are SGHRS and YFSETQ. As DNA, the CDR3 is TGCGCCAGCAGCCCGAACCGAGGAACTAGCGGGAGTACAGATACGCAGTATTTT. Amino acids: CASSPNRGTSGSTDTQYF.

V gene TRBV6-6 combines with J gene TRBJ1-1; the match to TRBD1 covers 7 bases. V lost 6 bases, J lost 5 bases, and 9 bases stayed unmatched. Germline loops: CDR1 MNHNY, CDR2 SVGAGI (reference sequence). The CDR3 sequence is 14 residues long. In DNA, the CDR3 is TGTGCCAGCAGCCCGACAGGGTTGCAGACTGAAGCTTTCTTT. Translating it yields CASSPTGLQTEAFF.

The rearrangement uses TRBV7-3 and TRBJ2-1; TRBD2 aligns across 8 bases. Losses at the gene ends were 1 base for V and 2 bases for J; bases not matched to a gene: 7. Germline V gene lookup returns CDR1 SGHTA and CDR2 FQGTGA. CDR3 size: 17 residues. CDR3 sequence (DNA): TGTGCCAGCAGCTTAAACGGGGGGGCTAGCCCCTACAATGAGCAGTTCTTC. Residues: CASSLNGGASPYNEQFF.